The source of this T cell receptor (beta chain) is a study of T cell responses to AZD1222 COVID-19 vaccine. Sequenced by immunoSEQ multiplex PCR; TCRdb stores in-frame clones only, minus some. The data hold 150,000 to 200,000 clones, with about 91% observed a single time. Germline V gene data show CDR1 as LGHNA and CDR2 as YSLEER. The CDR3 is 17 residues long. The germline V and J ends were trimmed by 1 base and 0 bases, with 12 bases remaining between them. Study conclusions and caveats: After two AZD1222 doses, spike-specific TCR breadth and depth rose versus day 0. Donors were mostly white British, more females; clonal diversity possibly underestimated. After the peak T cell response, and only then, were repertoires sampled. Within unmutated variant regions lay the reported targets of nearly half of spike-specific TCRs.

In regard to this clone: Its antigen is not identified.

The source was peripheral blood, collected on day 0 of MenACWY control vaccination. The chain is built from TRBV4-3 and TRBJ2-2; tentatively, D is TRBD1 or TRBD2 (5 bases each). The receptor's source is an adult in good health. CDR3 loop: CASSQGFRGANTGELFF. The CDR3 nucleotides are TGCGCCAGCAGCCAAGGGTTTCGGGGCGCGAACACCGGGGAGCTGTTTTTT.